The 13 T cell receptor beta chains below were found in one sample sequenced in a study of T cell responses to AZD1222 COVID-19 vaccine. Profiling relied on immunoSEQ multiplex PCR, and the TCRdb table lists in-frame clones only, not all of them. Among about 140,000 clones listed, about 90% were seen once. Sequences were derived from peripheral blood, sampled 28 days after the second AZD1222 dose. These receptors came from an adult who received the AZD1222 COVID-19 vaccine.

The chain combines TRBV5-4 with TRBJ2-7, with a weak D call TRBD1 (6 bases). Per germline, CDR1 SGHNT and CDR2 YYREEE (reference sequence). Deletions cut 3 bases from V and 1 base from J, with 14 bases between. This CDR3 has 15 residues. Here the CDR3 DNA reads TGTGCCAGCAGCTCCGAACCGACAGGTTCCTACGAGCAGTACTTC. Residues: CASSSEPTGSYEQYF.

In this sample, this clone turned up once. This chain uses TRBV12-3 or TRBV12-4 with TRBJ1-1, with TRBD1 as a possible D gene (5 bases). V was cut by 8 bases and J by 5 bases, with 12 bases left in between. The CDR3 runs to 12 residues. The CDR3 DNA sequence: TGTGCCAGCGGGGGAAGGGGAACTGAAGCTTTCTTT. Translating gives CASGGRGTEAFF.

The CDR3 region is CAISESKQLNYGYTF. The CDR3, as DNA: TGTGCCATCAGTGAGTCGAAACAGTTAAACTATGGCTACACCTTC. This rearrangement joins TRBV10-3 to TRBJ1-2; D uncertain. The CDR3 sequence is 15 residues long. Germline V gene lookup returns CDR1 ENHRY and CDR2 SYGVKD. V was pared by 0 bases and J by 2 bases, with 10 bases between.

J is TRBJ1-1 and V is TRBV5-5; TRBD1 is a possible D gene (5 bases). The CDR3 totals 15 residues. CDR1 SGHKS and CDR2 YYEKEE come from the germline V gene (reference sequence). Trimming stripped 1 base from V and 5 bases from J, with 15 bases between. Here the CDR3 DNA reads TGTGCCAGCAGCTTGTTGGGGCAGGGAAGGACTGAAGCTTTCTTT. Protein product: CASSLLGQGRTEAFF. The entire variable domain, with the rest obtained from reference TRBV5-5 and TRBJ1-1, is as follows: DAGVTQSPTHLIKTRGQQVTLRCSPISGHKSVSWYQQVLGQGPQFIFQYYEKEERGRGNFPDRFSARQFPNYSSELNVNALLLGDSALYLCASSLLGQGRTEAFFGQGTRLTVV.

The chain links TRBV7-3 to TRBJ2-3, with D uncertain. With 2 bases removed from V and 2 bases from J, the gap between germline ends came to 5 bases. Germline V gives CDR1 SGHTA, CDR2 FQGTGA. The CDR3 length is 13 residues. The CDR3 here is CASSLGPTDTQYF. The CDR3 bases are TGTGCCAGCAGCTTAGGCCCCACAGATACGCAGTATTTT.

The chain is built from TRBV13 and TRBJ2-1; no reliable D call. This CDR3 has 13 residues. Germline V gene sequence: CDR1 PRHDT, CDR2 FYEKMQ (reference sequence). The V gene lost 5 bases and the J gene lost 2 bases, with 7 bases spanning the gap. The CDR3 here is CASSGRPYNEQFF. The DNA for the CDR3 is TGTGCCAGCAGCGGTAGGCCCTACAATGAGCAGTTCTTC.

The chain carries TRBV3-1 (or the pseudogene TRBV3-2) and TRBJ2-1; D may be TRBD1 or TRBD2 (5 bases each). The CDR3 is 12 residues long. Deletions cut 0 bases from V and 13 bases from J, with 10 bases between. Per germline, CDR1 LGHDT and CDR2 YNNKEL (reference sequence). For the CDR3, the DNA is TGTGCCAGCAGCCAAGACGAGAGGGACCAGTTCTTC. Protein sequence: CASSQDERDQFF.

The chain couples TRBV11-3 to TRBJ2-3, with D maybe TRBD1 (5 bases). V was trimmed by 9 bases and J by 0 bases, leaving 10 bases between them. Germline V gene sequence: CDR1 SGHNT, CDR2 YENEEA. This CDR3 is built from 13 residues. The CDR3 protein is CASRRQSTDTQYF. The CDR3 region has the DNA TGTGCCAGTAGGAGACAGAGCACAGATACGCAGTATTTT. Complete variable domain (other parts from reference TRBV11-3 and TRBJ2-3): EAGVVQSPRYKIIEKKQPVAFWCNPISGHNTLYWYLQNLGQGPELLIRYENEEAVDDSQLPKDRFSAERLKGVDSTLKIQPAELGDSAVYLCASRRQSTDTQYFGPGTRLTVL.

The chain carries TRBV29-1 and TRBJ2-2; D might be TRBD2 (6 bases). The CDR3 is 15 residues long. Trimming pared 0 bases from V and 2 bases from J, leaving 10 bases between. CDR1 SQVTM and CDR2 ANQGSEA come from the germline V gene. The DNA of the CDR3 is TGCAGCGTTGAAGACCGCGGGGATAACACCGGGGAGCTGTTTTTT. Its protein product is CSVEDRGDNTGELFF.

CDR3 in DNA: TGTGCCAGCAGCAGTGTAGATGGCTATGGCTACACCTTC. Protein sequence: CASSSVDGYGYTF. J is TRBJ1-2 and V is TRBV5-6; no reliable D call. Germline CDR1 is SGHDT and CDR2 is YYEEEE. The CDR3 totals 13 residues. V lost 4 bases to trimming and J lost 4 bases, with 11 bases between them. The variable domain in full, completed from reference TRBV5-6 and TRBJ1-2, reads DAGVTQSPTHLIKTRGQQVTLRCSPKSGHDTVSWYQQALGQGPQFIFQYYEEEERQRGNFPDRFSGHQFPNYSSELNVNALLLGDSALYLCASSSVDGYGYTFGSGTRLTVV.

This chain uses TRBV7-3 with TRBJ2-3, with D tentatively TRBD2 (7 bases). The CDR3 runs to 15 residues. Germline CDR1 is SGHTA and CDR2 is FQGTGA. V lost 4 bases to trimming and J lost 5 bases, with 16 bases between them. CDR3 nucleotide sequence: TGTGCCAGCAGCTCAATGGGGGGGCATCAAGATACGCAGTATTTT. It encodes CASSSMGGHQDTQYF.

In this sample, this clone turned up once. The V gene is TRBV29-1, the J gene TRBJ2-1, with D possibly matching TRBD1 (6 bases). The CDR3 sequence is 12 residues long. V was trimmed by 8 bases and J by 3 bases, leaving 11 bases between them. Per the germline V gene, CDR1 is SQVTM and CDR2 is ANQGSEA. CDR3 in amino acids: CSSGADYNEQFF. The CDR3, as DNA: TGCAGCTCAGGGGCAGACTACAATGAGCAGTTCTTC.

This chain uses TRBV19 with TRBJ1-3, with D unclear. Germline V gene data show CDR1 as LNHDA and CDR2 as SQIVND (reference sequence). The V end was cut by 4 bases, the J end by 0 bases, with 10 bases between. The CDR3 is 15 residues long. The CDR3: CASSTTAFSGNTIYF. CDR3 sequence (DNA): TGTGCCAGTAGTACGACCGCGTTCTCTGGAAACACCATATATTTT. Complete variable domain (other parts from reference TRBV19 and TRBJ1-3): DGGITQSPKYLFRKEGQNVTLSCEQNLNHDAMYWYRQDPGQGLRLIYYSQIVNDFQKGDIAEGYSVSREKKESFPLTVTSAQKNPTAFYLCASSTTAFSGNTIYFGEGSWLTVV.